One TCR beta chain is described in this entry. The sample belongs to a study of neoadjuvant nivolumab and ipilimumab in lung cancer. The V and J ends lost 6 bases and 4 bases, in that order; junction bases with no gene match: 9. CDR3 length: 17 amino acids. CDR1 is ENHRY, CDR2 SYGVKD, per germline. The protocol was immunoSEQ multiplex PCR, while the TCRdb copy is restricted to in-frame clones and leaves out a portion. Among approximately 30,000 clones listed, approximately 85% were seen once. The material sequenced was tumor tissue, taken after neoadjuvant nivolumab, alone or with ipilimumab, at or shortly before surgery. The sequence was obtained from an adult with non-small cell lung cancer. The chain uses TRBV10-3 and TRBJ2-3; 14 bases map to TRBD2. The CDR3 protein is CAIRGTSGSNRADTQYF. DNA of the CDR3: TGTGCCATCAGGGGGACTAGCGGGAGTAATAGGGCAGATACGCAGTATTTT.